The 13 T cell receptor beta chains presented below share a single source sample, sequenced in a study of beta chain features in type 1 diabetes. Findings of the study overall: For Type 1 diabetes patients, all four CD4+ subsets carried TCRB CDR3s that were moderately but significantly shorter.

These receptors have no known antigen. Expressed TCRB transcripts got sequenced, as all isolated RNA was reverse transcribed. Some clones are missing from TCRdb's copy, which holds only in-frame ones; the method was immunoSEQ multiplex PCR. Of hundreds of thousands of clones listed, 11% to 15% are singletons. Sample: naive CD4+ T cells from blood. Every receptor here comes from a young man with type 1 diabetes.

The V and J genes are TRBV2 and TRBJ1-2, with a weak D call TRBD1 (5 bases). V gave up 8 bases and J gave up 8 bases, with 21 bases separating them. This CDR3 has 14 residues. Germline assignment: CDR1 SNHLY and CDR2 FYNNEI. The CDR3 reads CASSDNGAGGGYTF. CDR3 coding DNA: TGTGCCAGCTCTGATAACGGGGCCGGCGGGGGCTACACCTTC.

This sequence joins TRBV18 and TRBJ2-5; D is ambiguous. V was shortened by 3 bases and J by 5 bases, with 13 bases between the two germline ends. CDR3 length equals 14 residues. CDR1 is KGHSH and CDR2 is LQKENI in the germline V gene. The CDR3 loop is CASSPPSPRETQYF. DNA for the CDR3: TGTGCCAGCTCACCTCCCAGTCCTCGGGAGACCCAGTACTTC.

The CDR3 region is CASSFDSSGGHDEQFF. In DNA, the CDR3 is TGCGCCAGCAGCTTTGACAGCTCAGGGGGACACGATGAGCAGTTCTTC. The chain uses TRBV5-1 and TRBJ2-1, with 7 bases aligning to TRBD1. This CDR3 comprises 16 residues. The V segment lost 2 bases and the J segment 8 bases; nucleotides outside the gene matches: 13. Germline-derived CDR1 and CDR2 are SGHRS and YFSETQ.

A few counts support this clone. The chain links TRBV2 to TRBJ2-2; D possibly matches TRBD1 or TRBD2 (5 bases each). The CDR3 consists of 14 residues. Germline CDR1 reads SNHLY; CDR2 reads FYNNEI. Trimming removed 6 bases from V and 5 bases from J, with 13 bases in between. The chain's CDR3 is CASRTGRGTGELFF. The CDR3 DNA sequence: TGTGCCAGCAGAACGGGACGCGGGACCGGGGAGCTGTTTTTT.

The chain links TRBV9 to TRBJ2-2; 9 bases are a match to TRBD2. The CDR3 extends over 16 amino acids. Germline CDR1 and CDR2: SGDLS and YYNGEE. J was trimmed by 1 base and V by 2 bases; bases with no gene match: 3. CDR3 in DNA: TGTGCCAGCAGCGTTCTAGCGGGGAGGAACACCGGGGAGCTGTTTTTT. This codes for CASSVLAGRNTGELFF.

This clone was detected only a few times. The V gene is TRBV5-6, the J gene TRBJ2-1; D unresolved. CDR1 and CDR2 (germline): SGHDT, YYEEEE. The CDR3 spans 15 residues. Between the trimmed V and J ends, which lost 0 bases and 0 bases, there was a span of 7 bases. CDR3 sequence (DNA): TGTGCCAGCAGCTTGGTGTCGAGCTCCTACAATGAGCAGTTCTTC. Its translation is CASSLVSSSYNEQFF.

This clone was counted only a few times. The chain joins TRBV6-5 to TRBJ2-7, with 9 bases lining up with TRBD1. V shed 5 bases and J 5 bases; nucleotides not matched to a gene: 7. This CDR3 has 14 amino acids. The germline V gene encodes CDR1 MNHEY and CDR2 SVGAGI. CDR3 sequence: CASSRRDRVHEQYF. The DNA for the CDR3 is TGTGCCAGCAGTCGCCGGGACAGGGTCCACGAGCAGTACTTC.

There are a few counts of this clone. This rearrangement joins TRBV6-6 to TRBJ1-1; D unresolved. This CDR3 is 14 amino acids long. Germline CDR1 reads MNHNY; CDR2 reads SVGAGI (reference sequence). V lost 5 bases, J lost 4 bases, and 14 bases lay in between. The chain's CDR3 is CASSSPPLGTEAFF. CDR3 coding DNA: TGTGCCAGCAGTAGCCCCCCTCTAGGCACTGAAGCTTTCTTT.

J is TRBJ2-4 and V is TRBV12-5; D uncertain. The germline gives CDR1 LGHNT, CDR2 FRNRAP. This CDR3 has 15 amino acids. The V end was cut by 0 bases, the J end by 4 bases, with 10 bases between. CDR3 amino acids: CASGLVPKSKNIQYF. CDR3 in DNA: TGTGCTAGTGGTTTGGTCCCGAAATCTAAAAACATTCAGTACTTC.

The chain uses TRBV27 and TRBJ2-3; 8 bases align to TRBD2. The CDR3 extends over 17 amino acids. Germline CDR1 reads MNHEY; CDR2 reads SMNVEV (reference sequence). Trimming cost V 2 bases and J 4 bases; bases outside gene matches: 11. The CDR3 sequence is CASSLVVSGRGSDTQYF. The DNA for the CDR3 is TGTGCCAGCAGTTTAGTCGTAAGCGGGAGAGGGTCAGATACGCAGTATTTT.

This clone was seen only a few times. The CDR3 DNA is TGTGCCAGCAGTTACTCTCGGGGCGGGCCAACCTACGAGCAGTACTTC. Protein sequence: CASSYSRGGPTYEQYF. V and J are TRBV6-5 and TRBJ2-7, with D perhaps being TRBD1 or TRBD2 (5 bases each). The CDR3 sequence is 16 residues long. The germline V gene has CDR1 MNHEY and CDR2 SVGAGI. Trimming left V 0 bases short and J 2 bases short, with 14 bases between.

The CDR3 DNA follows: TGCGCCAGCAGCTTGATTAGCGGGAGACGTCAAGAGACCCAGTACTTC. It specifies CASSLISGRRQETQYF. The chain recombines TRBV5-1 with TRBJ2-5; the match to TRBD2 covers 9 bases. Germline trimming cut 1 base from V and 2 bases from J; bases unmatched to any gene: 6. This CDR3 has 16 amino acids. Germline CDR1 and CDR2: SGHRS and YFSETQ. Together with reference TRBV5-1 and TRBJ2-5, the CDR3 gives the full variable domain: KAGVTQTPRYLIKTRGQQVTLSCSPISGHRSVSWYQQTPGQGLQFLFEYFSETQRNKGNFPGRFSGRQFSNSRSEMNVSTLELGDSALYLCASSLISGRRQETQYFGPGTRLLVL.

The V and J genes are TRBV19 and TRBJ2-7; 12 bases line up with TRBD2. CDR1 is LNHDA and CDR2 is SQIVND in the germline V gene (reference sequence). This CDR3 has 14 amino acids. V gave up 4 bases and J gave up 2 bases; unmatched junction bases: 0. The CDR3 reads CASSRTSGTYEQYF. The CDR3 DNA reads as TGTGCCAGTAGTAGGACTAGCGGGACCTACGAGCAGTACTTC. The full variable domain, in which reference TRBV19 and TRBJ2-7 provide the parts outside the CDR3, is DGGITQSPKYLFRKEGQNVTLSCEQNLNHDAMYWYRQDPGQGLRLIYYSQIVNDFQKGDIAEGYSVSREKKESFPLTVTSAQKNPTAFYLCASSRTSGTYEQYFGPGTRLTVT.